This is a list of T cell receptor beta chains from one sample in a study of cytomegalovirus exposure and HLA in healthy donors. Produced via immunoSEQ multiplex PCR; TCRdb's table is partial and in-frame only. The repertoire holds 150,000 to 200,000 clones, with 84% as singletons. Sequencing used PBMCs. Every receptor here comes from a man aged 18 to 30 in good health and CMV-seronegative. Both conserved end residues are part of each CDR3. Size values are once, few and many counts, or a class for expanded clones, and some rows have none.

TRBJ1-1 | TRBV2 | 15 | NA | CASTEDRGSNTEAFF
TRBJ2-1 | TRBV5-1 | 16 | NA | CATSWIVTSLYNEQFF
TRBJ2-7 | TRBV5-4 | 14 | NA | CASSTMTSGYEQYF
TRBJ2-7 | TRBV6-8 | 16 | NA | CARPPDLSTIGHEQYF
TRBJ2-1 | TRBV19 | 14 | NA | CASSPGQGAAEQFF
TRBJ1-3 | TRBV11-2 | 15 | NA | CASSIRGLSGNTIYF
TRBJ1-1 | TRBV7-3 | 14 | NA | CASSYGTTGNEAFF
TRBJ2-5 | TRBV19 | 14 | once | CASSIRQGEETQYF
TRBJ2-1 | TRBV9 | 15 | once | CASSGASGILGEQFF
TRBJ1-2 | TRBV5-1 | 17 | NA | CASSLDHRGGTNYGYTF
TRBJ2-1 | TRBV6-5 | 14 | NA | CASSFGLAGGWQFF
TRBJ1-5 | TRBV5-1 | 15 | NA | CASSLTGGDNQPQHF
TRBJ2-2 | TRBV25-1 | 15 | few | CASSDGYRDTGELFF
TRBJ2-5 | TRBV9 | 15 | NA | CASSVDPGARGEQYF
TRBJ2-6 | TRBV9 | 12 | NA | CASSPGSNVLTF
TRBJ2-7 | TRBV7-9 | 12 | NA | CASSFDKTEQYF
TRBJ1-4 | TRBV6-5 | 14 | NA | CASSSTATNEKLFF
TRBJ2-3 | TRBV11-2 | 16 | NA | CASSFPSMELHVTQYF
TRBJ1-3 | TRBV7-9 | 18 | NA | CASSFPPLSLVSGNTIYF
TRBJ1-1 | TRBV10-3 | 13 | NA | CAIRWQGGTEAFF
NA | TRBV27 | 15 | NA | CASRGLAGGQHEQYF
TRBJ2-7 | TRBV19 | 15 | once | CASSINGLAGDEQYF
TRBJ1-5 | TRBV10-3 | 13 | NA | CAIGQGADQPQHF
TRBJ1-1 | TRBV29-1 | 12 | NA | CSVYGTDAEAFF
TRBJ2-7 | TRBV4-1 | 16 | NA | CASSQEIRGEGYEQYF
TRBJ2-1 | TRBV27 | 16 | once | CASSLGHPSSYNEQFF
TRBJ2-2 | TRBV9 | 13 | NA | CASSAGLEDLLFF
TRBJ1-1 | TRBV28 | 15 | NA | CAIYSGRTGNTEAFF
TRBJ2-5 | TRBV2 | 14 | once | CASQGWREQETQYF
TRBJ1-6 | TRBV2 | 15 | NA | CASRGGDGANSPLHF
TRBJ1-2 | TRBV5-1 | 12 | NA | CASSLGQALVTF
TRBJ1-3 | TRBV6-5 | 13 | NA | CASSGDAGNTIYF
TRBJ2-5 | TRBV7-2 | 14 | NA | CASRVDGRQETQYF
TRBJ1-5 | TRBV6-1 | 14 | NA | CASSENGRSQPQHF
TRBJ2-5 | TRBV19 | 14 | NA | CASAGDKAWETQYF
TRBJ2-5 | TRBV11-3 | 14 | NA | CASSRTGAQETQYF
TRBJ1-2 | TRBV29-1 | 12 | NA | CSVERGRHGYTF
TRBJ2-7 | TRBV7-9 | 14 | NA | CASSLTGSSYEQYF
TRBJ2-7 | TRBV7-3 | 17 | NA | CASSQGLLAGGSYEQYF
TRBJ2-7 | TRBV9 | 16 | NA | CASSVEPAVKFYEQYF
TRBJ1-4 | TRBV28 | 14 | few | CASNNRDKPEKLFF
TRBJ2-7 | TRBV4-1 | 14 | NA | CASSPTSWDYEQYF
TRBJ2-2 | TRBV7-2 | 14 | NA | CASSFAGDTGELFF
TRBJ1-4 | TRBV5-1 | 16 | NA | CASSWAGVATNEKLFF
TRBJ1-1 | TRBV5-4 | 12 | NA | CASTNGGREAFF
TRBJ1-4 | TRBV5-5 | 15 | few | CASSKGETGREKLFF
TRBJ2-7 | TRBV27 | 15 | NA | CASSFNQGTNYEQYF
TRBJ2-1 | TRBV6-4 | 16 | NA | CASSDSWLAGDNEQFF
TRBJ2-1 | TRBV27 | 15 | NA | CASSSLAGGLNEQFF
TRBJ1-1 | TRBV11-2 | 13 | few | CASSLAGGTEAFF
TRBJ1-6 | TRBV28 | 13 | once | CASSFRVNSPLHF
TRBJ1-5 | TRBV29-1 | 21 | NA | CSVLRISPPGQGAETRQPQHF
TRBJ2-7 | TRBV6-1 | 13 | NA | CASRLRGSYEQYF